This T cell receptor (beta chain) is drawn from a study of T cells after yellow fever vaccination (dated by TCRdb to the late 2010s). Concerning the study at large: Libraries from fractions with low cell numbers were prepared with the SMART-Seq v4 Ultra Low Input RNA kit. Bulk TCR alpha and beta repertoires were sequenced longitudinally to track T-cell clones before and after primary and booster YFV17D yellow fever vaccination. Two healthy male donors, one aged 18 to 30 and one aged 30 to 40 years, made up the cohort. Blood was drawn at multiple timepoints before and after primary and secondary immunization, with bulk PBMC replicates and cell subsets isolated.

The data were produced on an Illumina NovaSeq 6000. TCR cDNA was synthesized by 5'RACE template switching, which introduced a universal primer site and unique molecular identifiers. cDNA synthesis was primed from both the TCR alpha and TCR beta constant segments. Library amplification involved two PCR steps, and the second step added sample barcodes and sequencing adapters. Sequencing of the libraries was done on either Illumina HiSeq 2500 (2x100 bp) or NovaSeq (2x150 bp). In the authors' own workflow: MIGEC was used to demultiplex reads and collapse the reads into UMI consensus sequences, and MiXCR was used for V(D)J alignment. Vaccine-responding clonotypes were identified with edgeR using replicate PBMC samples, with FDR below 0.01 and a log2 fold change above 5 up to day 15 being required. Each bulk clonotype was labeled CD4 or CD8 based on which sequenced repertoire, CD4 or CD8, contained the clonotype at higher abundance. Using fastp trimming at Q25 and MiXCR clonotype assembly, TCRdb reanalyzed the public sequencing data and kept in-frame beta chains. Every distinct CDR3 protein forms one entry, paired with its most common genes and DNA. The V and J calls here are based on TCRdb, not the publication. In this sample the table shows approximately 330,000 distinct CDR3 sequences, roughly 4.3% of which occur a single time. Clones ranked in the top ten supply under 30% of the sample.

Results and caveats for the whole study, not just this receptor: Because only a couple of donors were included in the study, the extent to which the findings can be generalized is limited. A small share of clonotypes was detected in both CD4 and CD8 compartments, with the overlap likely arising from convergent recombination. The secondary T-cell response was found to be weaker but faster than the primary response, with a peak reached on day 5 rather than on day 15. Computational filtering was required because FACS-sorted repertoires could contain abundant contaminating clonotypes from the bulk population. Most clones expanded after primary vaccination were re-detected after the booster (around 96% of CD4 and around 88% of CD8), suggesting broad memory maintenance.

The sample's treatment or condition label, decoded: live attenuated yellow fever vaccine strain. At every blood-draw timepoint, two biological replicates of bulk PBMCs were collected. PBMCs were isolated from peripheral blood using a standard Ficoll-Paque protocol. TriZol was used to extract RNA from bulk PBMCs, from CD4 and CD8 fractions, and from dextramer-positive and dextramer-negative fractions. V is trimmed back by 7 bases and J by 3 bases, and the junction contains 5 bases that no gene match accounts for. The CDR3 goes from the cysteine to the phenylalanine over 14 residues. The read is trimmed to its CDR3 DNA, 42 bases read in frame from base 1. Of note for this clonotype: No antigen is known for it. Base qualities are not at hand, and no much larger clone is one base apart.

Here the chain combines TRBV12-3 or TRBV12-4 and TRBJ1-4, with TRBD1 matching 7 junction bases. The TCR sequence derives from a young man who received the YFV17D yellow fever vaccine. This specimen was PBMCs, taken 5 days after the yellow fever booster vaccination. The CDR3 reads as follows: CASILTGSNEKLFF. The base sequence is TGTGCCAGCATCCTGACAGGGTCTAATGAAAAACTGTTTTTT.